Here is one T cell receptor beta chain with its context. Its antigen is currently not known. No base-level quality is on record; no much larger clone is a single base apart. The sample comes from a study of T-cell memory formation after mild COVID-19 (dated by TCRdb to the early 2020s). For context, the study as a whole: Most TCR sequence clusters were specific to one of the two donors. T-cell clones expanding and contracting after mild COVID-19 in two donors were tracked by longitudinal TCRalpha and TCRbeta repertoire sequencing. The cohort was made up of two young adult volunteers, one female and one male, who were previously healthy.

PBMCs were isolated by Ficoll-Paque density gradient centrifugation. TCRdb shows the sequencer as Illumina NovaSeq 6000. TCRalpha and TCRbeta cDNA libraries were constructed by 5'RACE with constant-segment primers, with sample barcodes and unique molecular identifiers being introduced. RNA was extracted from every sample with Trizol reagent. Library amplification was performed in two PCR steps, and a second sample barcode and Illumina TruSeq adapters were introduced in the second step. The libraries were sequenced on an Illumina NovaSeq using 2 x 150 bp paired-end reads. Per the authors' processing: With migec v1.2.7, reads were demultiplexed and then collapsed into UMI-guided consensus sequences. With mixcr v2.1.11, UMI consensuses were aligned to TRA and TRB V and J templates and assembled into clonotypes. Clonotypes were classified as expanded or contracted when called significant by both edgeR and NoisET, with noise models trained on biological replicates. For edgeR calls, the cutoffs were a false discovery rate-adjusted p below 0.01 and a log2 fold-change threshold of 1. As an exploratory analysis of dynamics, max-normalized trajectories of the 1000 most abundant clonotypes were examined by PCA with hierarchical clustering. Each responding clone was given a CD4 or CD8 phenotype based on the CD4+ and CD8+ repertoires, which had been sequenced separately. TCRdb reprocessed the public reads (quality trimming at Q25 with fastp, clone calling with MiXCR) and kept in-frame beta chains. Here each entry gathers all rows of one CDR3 protein and keeps the most common genes and DNA. The authors' filters were not applied to this entry. Present in this sample are 300,000 to 400,000 distinct CDR3 sequences, approximately 15% of which were seen just once. Together, the top ten hold around 21% of the sample.

Here is what the overall study found, with its caveats: The detection of some responding clones in pre-infection memory suggests that pre-existing cross-reactive memory T cells joined the SARS-CoV-2 response. Contracting CD4+ clones were located mainly in the CM and EM memory subsets, whereas CD8+ clones were found to be enriched in EMRA. Only a couple of mild cases were covered in the study, and larger cohorts including severe cases with pre-infection samples were considered necessary. Clones contracting from day 15 to 85 had balanced CD4/CD8 phenotypes, while a second wave expanding from day 15 to 37 was biased towards CD4+. SARS-CoV-2 specificity of the second-wave clones peaking on day 37 was not confirmed.

Relative to germline, V is 0 bases shorter and J is 10 bases shorter, with 12 bases between their ends. The CDR3 sequence holds 13 residues, the cysteine and phenylalanine included. Only the CDR3 DNA is retained, 39 bases long and in frame from the first base. In the germline V gene, CDR1 corresponds to ENHRY and CDR2 to SYGVKD. Sample: PBMCs or a T cell subset sorted from them (not recorded which). The V gene is TRBV10-3 and the J gene is TRBJ1-1; the D gene lacks a confident call. This receptor was obtained from a man in his late teens or twenties who had mild COVID-19 (a few samples of this study predate the infection). The sample titles of this study are shuffled in the database, so cell type and time point are left out; the donor was told from shared clones. The CDR3 has the sequence CAISESGSLGAFF. Read as DNA, the sequence is TGTGCCATCAGTGAGTCGGGATCCCTGGGAGCTTTCTTT.